Presented here are 2 T cell receptor beta chains from one specimen sequenced in a study of CXCR3-negative and CXCR3-positive naive CD8 T cells. Study-wide findings and caveats: The study found more hydrophobic TRB CDR3s in CXCR3-positive naive cells than in CXCR3-negative naive cells.

These receptors have no identified antigens. The authors made the TRB cDNA libraries by 5' RACE using UMI labels. TCRdb re-called the 5' RACE reads, yielding one record per CDR3 amino acid sequence without DNA. Its table records over 95,000 distinct CDR3 sequences. The sequenced sample was naive CXCR3+ CD8+ T cells from blood. Subset here: CD45RO-CCR7+CD27+CD95- naive CD8+ T cells expressing CXCR3 (TNR3+). The receptors shown here come from a human donor in good health. Some clones in this sample may be carry-over from other donors' samples.

This chain links TRBV6-6 with TRBJ2-1. This CDR3 comprises 16 residues. The germline V gene encodes CDR1 MNHNY and CDR2 SVGAGI (reference sequence). The CDR3 sequence: CASSYSERSSYNEQFF.

The J gene is TRBJ1-5, the V gene TRBV29-1; TCRdb's D call of TRBD1 is untestable without DNA. The CDR3 runs to 15 residues. The germline gives CDR1 SQVTM, CDR2 ANQGSEA. CDR3 residues: CSVLPSNGAYQPQHF.